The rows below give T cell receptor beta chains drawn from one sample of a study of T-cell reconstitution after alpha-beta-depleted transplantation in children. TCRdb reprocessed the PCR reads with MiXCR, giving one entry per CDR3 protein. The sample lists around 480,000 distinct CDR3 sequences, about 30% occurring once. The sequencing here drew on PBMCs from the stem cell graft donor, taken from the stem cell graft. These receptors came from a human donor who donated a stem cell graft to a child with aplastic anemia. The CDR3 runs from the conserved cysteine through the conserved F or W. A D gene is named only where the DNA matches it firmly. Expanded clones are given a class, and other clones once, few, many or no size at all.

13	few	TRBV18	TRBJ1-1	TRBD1	TGTGCCAGCTCACCACGAACAGGGGATAGCGCTTTCTTT	CASSPRTGDSAFF
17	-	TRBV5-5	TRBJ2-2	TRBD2	TGTGCCAGCAGGGCGGGACTAGCGGGAGTCATCACCGGGGAGCTGTTTTTT	CASRAGLAGVITGELFF
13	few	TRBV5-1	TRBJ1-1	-	TGCGCCAGCAGCTTGGGTGTGGGCACTGAAGCTTTCTTT	CASSLGVGTEAFF
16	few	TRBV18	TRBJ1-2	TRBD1	TGTGCCAGCTCACCGGGGTCGGGACAGGACGCCTATGGCTACACCTTC	CASSPGSGQDAYGYTF
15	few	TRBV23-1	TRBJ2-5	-	TGCGCCAGCAGTCAATCCAGGGGGGTCGGGGAGACCCAGTACTTC	CASSQSRGVGETQYF
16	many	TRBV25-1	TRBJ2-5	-	TGTGCCAGCAGTGCCGGGGGTGCACAGGGGAAAGAGACCCAGTACTTC	CASSAGGAQGKETQYF
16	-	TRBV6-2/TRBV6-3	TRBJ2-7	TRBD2	TGTGCCAGCAGTTACTCGAAGCAGCGGACTAGTGACGAGCAGTACTTC	CASSYSKQRTSDEQYF
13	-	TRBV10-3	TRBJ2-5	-	TGTGCCATCAGGGTTGGAAGTGGGGAGACCCAGTACTTC	CAIRVGSGETQYF
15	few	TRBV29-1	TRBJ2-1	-	TGCAGCGTTGAAGATCGACTAGTTAAGTACAATGAGCAGTTCTTC	CSVEDRLVKYNEQFF
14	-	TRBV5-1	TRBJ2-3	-	TGCGCCAGCGGCGCCCTAAGACTGGAAGATACGCAGTATTTT	CASGALRLEDTQYF
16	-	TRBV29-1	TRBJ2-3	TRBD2	TGCAGCGTTGATCGGACTAGCGGGACTAGCACAGATACGCAGTATTTT	CSVDRTSGTSTDTQYF
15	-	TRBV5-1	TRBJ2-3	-	TGCGCCAGCAGCGGCGACCCAGGGTTAACAGATACGCAGTATTTT	CASSGDPGLTDTQYF
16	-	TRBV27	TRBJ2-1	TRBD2	TGTGCCAGCAGCCGCGGGAGGGCGGGCTCCTACAATGAGCAGTTCTTC	CASSRGRAGSYNEQFF
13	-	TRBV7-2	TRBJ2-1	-	TGTGCCAGCAGCCCGCCTGGTTTTTTCTGGCAGTTCTTC	CASSPPGFFWQFF
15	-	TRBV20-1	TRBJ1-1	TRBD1	TGCAGTGCTAGAGAACCCGGACAGGGTTTGACTGAAGCTTTCTTT	CSAREPGQGLTEAFF
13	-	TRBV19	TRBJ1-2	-	TGTGCCAGTAGTATAGGGAGAATCTATGGCTACACCTTC	CASSIGRIYGYTF
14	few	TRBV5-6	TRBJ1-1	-	TGTGCCAGCAGTAACCCGTGGGGTGACTTCGAAGCTTTCTTT	CASSNPWGDFEAFF
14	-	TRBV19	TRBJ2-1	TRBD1	TGTGCCAGTATCCCGACAGGGGGCGGGAATGAGCAGTTCTTC	CASIPTGGGNEQFF
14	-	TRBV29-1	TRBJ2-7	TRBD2	TGCAGCGTTGAGATGAGCGGGAGGGCCTACGAGCAGTACTTC	CSVEMSGRAYEQYF
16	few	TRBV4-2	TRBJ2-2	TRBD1	TGTGCCAGCAGCCAACAAAACAGGGGAAGCACCGGGGAGCTGTTTTTT	CASSQQNRGSTGELFF
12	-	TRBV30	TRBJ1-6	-	TGTGCCTGGAGTGTGGGGCATTCACCCCTCCACTTT	CAWSVGHSPLHF
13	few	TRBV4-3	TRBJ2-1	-	TGCGCCAGCAGCCAAGATAGTAGTGGTGAGCAGTTCTTC	CASSQDSSGEQFF
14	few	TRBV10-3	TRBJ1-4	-	TGTGCCATCAGTGGAGGGGGAGGTACTGGAAAACTGTTTTTT	CAISGGGGTGKLFF
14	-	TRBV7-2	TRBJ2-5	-	TGTGCCAGCAGCTTCCGACAGACTCAGGAGACCCAGTACTTC	CASSFRQTQETQYF
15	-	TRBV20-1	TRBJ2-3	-	TGCAGTGCTAGAGATTATGCAGGGAAGTTAGATACGCAGTATTTT	CSARDYAGKLDTQYF
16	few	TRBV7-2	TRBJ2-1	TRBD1	TGTGCCAGCAGCTTACCGTATACAGGGGACTACAATGAGCAGTTCTTC	CASSLPYTGDYNEQFF
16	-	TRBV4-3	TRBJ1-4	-	TGCGCCAGCAGCCAAGACATCAGGGCGGGAAATGAAAAACTGTTTTTT	CASSQDIRAGNEKLFF
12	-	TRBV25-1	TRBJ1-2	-	TGTGCCAGCAGTGGAATAGGGGGTTCCTACACCTTC	CASSGIGGSYTF
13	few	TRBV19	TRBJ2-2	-	TGTGCCAGTAGCACAGGGAACACCGGGGAGCTGTTTTTT	CASSTGNTGELFF
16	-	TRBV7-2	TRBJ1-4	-	TGTGCCAGCAGCTTAACCTTCGGGGCTTTCGGGGAAAAACTGTTTTTT	CASSLTFGAFGEKLFF
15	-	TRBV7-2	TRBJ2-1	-	TGTGCCAGCAGCGGTAGGACCAACCCGGGGGATGAGCAGTTCTTC	CASSGRTNPGDEQFF
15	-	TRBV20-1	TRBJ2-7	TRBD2	TGCAGTGCGGAGAGGACTAGCGGGAGTTCCTACGAGCAGTACTTC	CSAERTSGSSYEQYF
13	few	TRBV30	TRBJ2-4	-	TGTGCCTGGAGTGTACCTCTGGGGTACATTCAGTACTTC	CAWSVPLGYIQYF
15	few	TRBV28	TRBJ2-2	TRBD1	TGTGCCAGCAGTTCCAGGACAGGGTGGGGAGAGGAGCTGTTTTTT	CASSSRTGWGEELFF
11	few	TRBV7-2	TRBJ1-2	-	TGTGCCAGCAGCTCGAGGGGGACCGGCACCTTC	CASSSRGTGTF
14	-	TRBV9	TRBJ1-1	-	TGTGCCAGCAGCTCGGGGCAGATGGGGCGGGGAGTTTTCTTT	CASSSGQMGRGVFF
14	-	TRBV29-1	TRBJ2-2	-	TGCAGCGTTGAACCAGCAGGGACCACCGGGGAGCTGTTTTTT	CSVEPAGTTGELFF
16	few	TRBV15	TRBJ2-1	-	TGTGCCACCAGCAGCAGCAGGGGCCTAAGTAATGATGAGCAGTTCTTC	CATSSSRGLSNDEQFF
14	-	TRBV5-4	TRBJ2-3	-	TGTGCCAGCAGCTTGGGACCCATCGGCGCTACGCAGTATTTT	CASSLGPIGATQYF
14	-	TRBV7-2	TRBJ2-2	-	TGTGCCAGCACCTTAGTACCGAACACCGGGGAGCTGTTTTTT	CASTLVPNTGELFF
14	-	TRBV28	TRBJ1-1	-	TGTGCCAGCAGTTTAGCAGGGCTGGTTAACGAAGCTTTCTTT	CASSLAGLVNEAFF
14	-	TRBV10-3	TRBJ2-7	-	TGTGCCATCAGTGAGTCGGCTGCTTCCTACGAGCAGTACTTC	CAISESAASYEQYF
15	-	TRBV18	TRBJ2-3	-	TGTGCCAGCTCACCCGGGACCTTGTCGACAGATACGCAGTATTTT	CASSPGTLSTDTQYF
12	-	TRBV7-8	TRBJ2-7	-	TGTGCCAGCGTGACACCCGGGCACGAGCAGTACTTC	CASVTPGHEQYF
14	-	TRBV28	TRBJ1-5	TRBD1	TGTGCCAGCAGTTCGGGACAGGGGTATCAGCCTCAGCATTTT	CASSSGQGYQPQHF
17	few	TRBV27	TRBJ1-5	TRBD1	TGTGCCAGCAGTTTAAGGGGAAAGACAGGGCACAATCAGCCCCAGCATTTT	CASSLRGKTGHNQPQHF
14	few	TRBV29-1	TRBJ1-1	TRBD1	TGCAGCGCCCGAGGGGACAGCATGAACACTGAAGCTTTCTTT	CSARGDSMNTEAFF
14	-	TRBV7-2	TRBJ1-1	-	TGTGCCAGCAGCTTGACGCAGGCGCGAACTGAAGCTTTCTTT	CASSLTQARTEAFF
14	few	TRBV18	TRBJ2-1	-	TGTGCCAGCTCCCCTAATTCAGCGGGTAATGAGCAGTTCTTC	CASSPNSAGNEQFF
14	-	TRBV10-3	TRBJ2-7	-	TGTGCCATCAGTGGCGGGGCTTCCTCCTACGAGCAGTACTTC	CAISGGASSYEQYF